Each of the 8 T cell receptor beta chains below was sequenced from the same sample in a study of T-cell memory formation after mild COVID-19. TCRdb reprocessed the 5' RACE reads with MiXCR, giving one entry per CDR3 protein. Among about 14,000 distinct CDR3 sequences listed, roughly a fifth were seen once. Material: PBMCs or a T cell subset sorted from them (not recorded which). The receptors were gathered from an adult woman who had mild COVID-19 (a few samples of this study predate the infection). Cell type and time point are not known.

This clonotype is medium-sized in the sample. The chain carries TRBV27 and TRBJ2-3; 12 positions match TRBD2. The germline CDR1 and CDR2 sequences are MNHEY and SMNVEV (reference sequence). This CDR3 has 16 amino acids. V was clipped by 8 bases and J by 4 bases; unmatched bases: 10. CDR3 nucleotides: TGTGCCAGCCGACCGACTAGCGGGAGATATGCAGATACGCAGTATTTT. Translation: CASRPTSGRYADTQYF.

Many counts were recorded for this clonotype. CDR3 sequence (DNA): TGTGCCAGCAGCCAAGATGGCAGACTAGCGGGGTTGTTTGAGACCCAGTACTTC. Amino acids: CASSQDGRLAGLFETQYF. The J gene is TRBJ2-5, the V gene TRBV4-2; TRBD2 agrees at 11 bases. From germline, CDR1 is LGHNA and CDR2 YNFKEQ. The CDR3 totals 18 residues. J gave up 5 bases and V 0 bases, and 11 bases lay outside the gene matches.

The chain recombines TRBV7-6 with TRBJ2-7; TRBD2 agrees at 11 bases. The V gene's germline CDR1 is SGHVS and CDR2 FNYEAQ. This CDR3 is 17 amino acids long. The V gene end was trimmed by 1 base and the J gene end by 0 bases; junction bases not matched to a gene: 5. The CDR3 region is CASSLGTSGSSSYEQYF. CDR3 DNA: TGTGCCAGCAGCTTAGGGACTAGCGGGTCCAGCTCCTACGAGCAGTACTTC.

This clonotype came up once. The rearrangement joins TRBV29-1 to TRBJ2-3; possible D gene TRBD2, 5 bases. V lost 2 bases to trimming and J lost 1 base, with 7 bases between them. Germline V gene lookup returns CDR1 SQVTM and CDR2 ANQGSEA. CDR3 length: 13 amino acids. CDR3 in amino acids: CSVEWGGTDTQYF. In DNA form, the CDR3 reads TGCAGCGTTGAATGGGGAGGCACAGATACGCAGTATTTT.

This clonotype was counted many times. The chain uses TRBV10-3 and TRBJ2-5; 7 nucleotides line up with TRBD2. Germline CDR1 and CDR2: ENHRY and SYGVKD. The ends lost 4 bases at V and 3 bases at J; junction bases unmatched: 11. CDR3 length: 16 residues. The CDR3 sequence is CAISGDLGGIKETQYF. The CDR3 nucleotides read TGTGCCATCAGTGGCGATTTGGGGGGGATAAAAGAGACCCAGTACTTC.

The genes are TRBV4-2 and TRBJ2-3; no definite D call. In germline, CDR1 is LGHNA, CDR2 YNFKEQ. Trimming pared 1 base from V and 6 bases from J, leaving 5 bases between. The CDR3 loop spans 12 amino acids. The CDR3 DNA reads TGTGCCAGCAGCCAAGTCGGGGATACGCAGTATTTT. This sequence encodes CASSQVGDTQYF.

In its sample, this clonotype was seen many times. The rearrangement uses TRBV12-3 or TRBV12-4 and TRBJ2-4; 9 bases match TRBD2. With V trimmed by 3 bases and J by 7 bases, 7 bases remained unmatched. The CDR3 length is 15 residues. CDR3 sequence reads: CASSLAGGHLNIQYF. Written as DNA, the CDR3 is TGTGCCAGCAGTTTGGCGGGGGGGCATTTGAACATTCAGTACTTC.

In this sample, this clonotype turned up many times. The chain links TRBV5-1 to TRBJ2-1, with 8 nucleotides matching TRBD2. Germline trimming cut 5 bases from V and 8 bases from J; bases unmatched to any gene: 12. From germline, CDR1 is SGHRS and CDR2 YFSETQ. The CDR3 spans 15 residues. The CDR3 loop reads CASRRHYGGVDEQFF. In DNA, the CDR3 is TGCGCCAGCAGGCGGCACTACGGGGGGGTGGATGAGCAGTTCTTC.